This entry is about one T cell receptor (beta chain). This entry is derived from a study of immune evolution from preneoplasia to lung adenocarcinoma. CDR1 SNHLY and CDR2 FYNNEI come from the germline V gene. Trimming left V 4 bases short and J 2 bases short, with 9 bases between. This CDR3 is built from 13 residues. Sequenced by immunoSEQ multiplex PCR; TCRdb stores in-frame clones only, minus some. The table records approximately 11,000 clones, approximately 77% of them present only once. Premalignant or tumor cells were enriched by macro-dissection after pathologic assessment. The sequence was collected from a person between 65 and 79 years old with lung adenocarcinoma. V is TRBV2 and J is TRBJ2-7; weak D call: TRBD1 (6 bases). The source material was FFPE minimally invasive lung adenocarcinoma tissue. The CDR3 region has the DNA TGTGCCAGCAGTGGGACAGCGACCTACGAGCAGTACTTC. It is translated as CASSGTATYEQYF.